The T cell receptor beta chain described here comes from a study of T cells in Graves' hyperthyroidism and ophthalmopathy. Only a few counts were recorded for this clonotype. The CDR3 contains 15 residues. Per the germline V gene, CDR1 is MNHEY and CDR2 is SMNVEV (reference sequence). Germline trimming cut 0 bases from V and 10 bases from J; bases unmatched to any gene: 6. RNA transcripts yielded amplified TCR beta CDR3 regions. A set of HTBI primers served as the primers for a first-round RT-PCR of the TCR CDR3. A single record per CDR3 protein comes from TCRdb applying MiXCR to the multiplex PCR reads. The repertoire holds 300,000 to 450,000 distinct CDR3 sequences, more than 20% seen once, with 73% in the top ten.

The chain has TRBV27 and TRBJ2-1; 10 nucleotides align to TRBD2. The receptor was isolated from a man between 45 and 60 years old with Graves' hyperthyroidism. The sequencing input was blood. The CDR3 spells CASSLSISGRYEQFF. Here the CDR3 DNA reads TGTGCCAGCAGTTTATCGATTAGCGGGAGGTACGAGCAGTTCTTC.